The subject of this entry is one T cell receptor beta chain. The antigen is not known. The authors split each subset's genomic DNA evenly across several immunoSEQ plates. Profiled with immunoSEQ multiplex PCR; TCRdb holds only in-frame clones, not every one. There are more than 2,000,000 clones in the sample; approximately 95% occur only once, and roughly 0.36% lies in the top ten. The data stem from a study of shared clonotypes between healthy human individuals. The CDR3 has 14 residues. The ends were cut back, 2 bases at V and 9 bases at J, with 14 bases in the middle. CDR1 is SGHTA, CDR2 FQGTGA, per germline. Regarding the study as a whole: Between a few donors, naive CD4 clonotypes were shared at a level of about 5.3%.

V usage is TRBV7-3 and J usage is TRBJ2-1; a weak D match, TRBD2 (6 bases). Sequenced input: naive CD4+ T cells from PBMCs. Subset defined: CD45RA+ positively selected. The TCR comes from a man between 18 and 35 years old in good health. Some clones in this sample may be carry-over from other donors' samples. CDR3 sequence: CASSLGPPGSEQFF. DNA of the CDR3: TGTGCCAGCAGCTTAGGGCCCCCCGGGAGTGAGCAGTTCTTC. Variable domain in full (rest from reference TRBV7-3 and TRBJ2-1): GAGVSQTPSNKVTEKGKYVELRCDPISGHTALYWYRQSLGQGPEFLIYFQGTGAADDSGLPNDRFFAVRPEGSVSTLKIQRTERGDSAVYLCASSLGPPGSEQFFGPGTRLTVL.